This record covers a single T cell receptor beta chain. Its antigen is undetermined. This CDR3 is built from 13 residues. Trimming took 7 bases from V and 4 from J, leaving 12 bases between them. The germline CDR1 and CDR2 sequences are LNHDA and SQIVND (reference sequence). This record belongs to a study of shared clonotypes between healthy human individuals. Study-level findings and limits: Approximately 4.6% of naive CD4 clonotypes were common to a few donors.

Clones were sequenced by immunoSEQ multiplex PCR, and TCRdb holds only the in-frame ones, with some missing. There are over a million clones in the sample; 65% to 80% occur only once, and about 1.5% lies in the top ten. The material sequenced was memory CD4+ T cells sorted from blood. Subset here: CD45RA-negative fraction. The sequence came from a man between 18 and 29 years old in good health. This chain joins TRBV19 and TRBJ2-3; a weak D match, TRBD2 (6 bases). The DNA of the CDR3 is TGTGCCAGTACAGCGACGGGGGCAGATACGCAGTATTTT. Protein: CASTATGADTQYF.